One and the same sample provided the 21 T cell receptor beta chains below, sequenced in a study of regulatory T cells in long-lasting Graves disease. Arm-PCR of CDR3 regions and iRepertoire HTBI primers were used to build TCR beta libraries. A single record per CDR3 protein comes from TCRdb applying MiXCR to the multiplex PCR reads. The table has 500,000 to 800,000 distinct CDR3 sequences, 30% seen once. Time point noted: persistent/refractory GD, antithyroid drugs over 5 years with positive TRAb. Preparation of the TCR library used RNA extracted from PBMCs. Sequenced here: peripheral blood mononuclear cells (PBMCs), sampled when the disease was refractory, from a patient treated with antithyroid drugs. Receptor source: a female donor with Graves disease.

The gene calls are TRBV5-5 and TRBJ1-2, with D perhaps TRBD1 (5 bases). Trimming removed 6 bases from V and 1 base from J, with 16 bases in between. The CDR3 loop spans 15 amino acids. Per the germline V gene, CDR1 is SGHKS and CDR2 is YYEKEE (reference sequence). The CDR3 spells CASTPLGPDNYGYTF. The CDR3 region has the DNA TGTGCCAGCACCCCGTTGGGACCCGATAACTATGGCTACACCTTC.

V usage is TRBV20-1 and J usage is TRBJ2-5, with TRBD1 matching 8 bases. The CDR3 spans 12 residues. With V trimmed by 8 bases and J by 2 bases, 4 bases remained unmatched. Looked up from germline, CDR1 is DFQATT and CDR2 is SNEGSKA (reference sequence). This CDR3 is CSSRTGQETQYF. CDR3 DNA sequence: TGCAGTTCGCGGACAGGGCAAGAGACCCAGTACTTC.

This clonotype has just a few counts. The chain uses TRBV6-5 and TRBJ1-4; D remains ambiguous. Germline loops: CDR1 MNHEY, CDR2 SVGAGI. The CDR3 loop spans 13 amino acids. V lost 2 bases, J lost 7 bases, and 8 bases lay in between. The CDR3 sequence: CASSYREGEKLFF. The CDR3, as DNA: TGTGCCAGCAGTTACAGGGAAGGTGAAAAACTGTTTTTT.

The chain uses TRBV11-2 and TRBJ2-3; D remains ambiguous. The germline V gene has CDR1 SGHAT and CDR2 FQNNGV. Trimming pared 4 bases from V and 14 bases from J, leaving 13 bases between. The CDR3 consists of 11 residues. CDR3 loop: CASSSNPSPYF. CDR3 sequence (DNA): TGTGCCAGCAGCTCAAACCCCTCACCGTATTTT.

This chain links TRBV10-2 with TRBJ2-6; D is ambiguous. The CDR3 length is 15 residues. V was clipped by 4 bases and J by 0 bases, with 7 bases between them. CDR1 WSHSY and CDR2 SAAADI come from the germline V gene. The CDR3 sequence: CASSVVFSGANVLTF. The CDR3 nucleotides read TGCGCCAGCAGTGTTGTCTTCTCTGGGGCCAACGTCCTGACTTTC.

This clonotype was found a few times. The rearrangement joins TRBV5-1 to TRBJ1-5; no reliable D call. Germline lookup yields CDR1 SGHRS and CDR2 YFSETQ. There are 14 residues in the CDR3. Trimming cost V 0 bases and J 6 bases, with 10 bases left between them. The CDR3 bases are TGCGCCAGCAGCTTGGGGTCCGCTGGTCAGCCCCAGCATTTT. It specifies CASSLGSAGQPQHF.

At least ten counts were recorded for this clonotype. The chain carries TRBV11-3 and TRBJ1-1, with 9 bases lining up with TRBD1. Germline V gene sequence: CDR1 SGHNT, CDR2 YENEEA. This CDR3 has 14 residues. Trimming at V came to 6 bases and at J to 4 bases, leaving 6 bases not matched to a gene. This CDR3 is CASSPPGQGTEAFF. The DNA of the CDR3 is TGTGCCAGCAGTCCACCGGGACAGGGCACTGAAGCTTTCTTT.

This clonotype appeared many times. The chain is built from TRBV2 and TRBJ1-5; tentatively, D is TRBD1 (5 bases). V lost 3 bases, J lost 2 bases, and 14 bases lay in between. Looked up from germline, CDR1 is SNHLY and CDR2 is FYNNEI. CDR3 length equals 16 residues. The CDR3 bases are TGTGCCAGCAGTGAGGGTCCCAGGGAGGGCAATCAGCCCCAGCATTTT. Its protein is CASSEGPREGNQPQHF.

The V call is TRBV7-9, the J call TRBJ2-5, with D maybe TRBD2 (5 bases). The CDR3 runs 14 residues. Trimming shortened V by 5 bases and J by 2 bases, and 12 bases separated the two germline ends. Germline V gene sequence: CDR1 SEHNR, CDR2 FQNEAQ (reference sequence). CDR3 DNA sequence: TGTGCCAGCAGCCCGTGGACTTCTCAAGAGACCCAGTACTTC. Translating it yields CASSPWTSQETQYF.

The table lists this clonotype with a few counts. The J gene is TRBJ1-4, the V gene TRBV29-1; a weak D match, TRBD1 (5 bases). CDR1 SQVTM and CDR2 ANQGSEA come from the germline V gene. V was clipped by 5 bases and J by 10 bases, with 14 bases between them. This CDR3 has 12 amino acids. CDR3 DNA: TGCAGCGTTCGGCAGGGCGTCGGAAAACTGTTTTTT. Translation gives CSVRQGVGKLFF.

This chain connects TRBV19 to TRBJ2-2; D ambiguous. V was trimmed by 3 bases and J by 4 bases, leaving 15 bases between them. Germline V CDR1 and CDR2: LNHDA, SQIVND (reference sequence). This CDR3 has 16 amino acids. The CDR3 is CASSIEETAGTGELFF. Here the CDR3 DNA reads TGTGCCAGTAGTATCGAAGAAACCGCAGGCACCGGGGAGCTGTTTTTT. Together with reference TRBV19 and TRBJ2-2, the CDR3 gives the full variable domain: DGGITQSPKYLFRKEGQNVTLSCEQNLNHDAMYWYRQDPGQGLRLIYYSQIVNDFQKGDIAEGYSVSREKKESFPLTVTSAQKNPTAFYLCASSIEETAGTGELFFGEGSRLTVL.

The genes are TRBV18 and TRBJ2-2, with D perhaps given as TRBD1 or TRBD2 (5 bases each). Between the trimmed V and J ends, which lost 1 base and 1 base, there was a span of 10 bases. Germline V gives CDR1 KGHSH, CDR2 LQKENI. This CDR3 has 16 amino acids. The CDR3 nucleotides are TGTGCCAGCTCACCACAGGGGAGCGGGAACACCGGGGAGCTGTTTTTT. Translation: CASSPQGSGNTGELFF.

Many counts were recorded for this clonotype. V and J are TRBV11-2 and TRBJ1-2, with a possible D match to TRBD1 (5 bases). V was trimmed by 4 bases and J by 7 bases, leaving 19 bases between them. This CDR3 region has 15 residues. CDR1 and CDR2 (germline): SGHAT, FQNNGV. The CDR3 region has the DNA TGTGCCAGCAGCTCCTCACCCGGGACGAGTGGTGGCTACACCTTC. As protein: CASSSSPGTSGGYTF.

This clonotype has only a few counts. At one end, the junction sequence differs from germline, possibly due to a read error. In DNA, the CDR3 is TGTGCCAGCAGTTTACTGGGGAACACCGAGGAGCTGTTTTTT. As protein: CASSLLGNTEELFF. The V and J genes are TRBV12-3 or TRBV12-4 and TRBJ2-2; D is unresolved. The CDR3 covers 14 residues.

This clonotype was seen only once. The chain uses TRBV3-1 and TRBJ1-1; D remains unclear. Germline-derived CDR1 and CDR2 are LGHDT and YNNKEL (reference sequence). V was cut by 3 bases and J by 3 bases, with 11 bases left in between. This CDR3 has 14 residues. As DNA, the CDR3 is TGTGCCAGCAGCCACCCTTCCTTGGACACTGAAGCTTTCTTT. Amino acid sequence: CASSHPSLDTEAFF.

This clonotype was seen repeatedly, ten times or more. The chain uses TRBV5-1 and TRBJ2-5, with 9 positions matching TRBD1. The CDR3 covers 14 residues. Trimming cost V 4 bases and J 3 bases; bases outside gene matches: 4. Per the germline V gene, CDR1 is SGHRS and CDR2 is YFSETQ. This CDR3 is CASSRWTGEETQYF. The CDR3 coding sequence is TGCGCCAGCAGCCGTTGGACAGGGGAAGAGACCCAGTACTTC.

The chain has TRBV5-1 and TRBJ1-4; tentatively, D is TRBD1 (6 bases). Per germline, CDR1 SGHRS and CDR2 YFSETQ. V dropped 3 bases and J dropped 3 bases, with 12 bases sitting between them. The CDR3 is made up of 15 amino acids. CDR3 region: CASSSLRGSNEKLFF. The CDR3 bases are TGCGCCAGCAGCTCACTCAGGGGATCTAATGAAAAACTGTTTTTT.

The chain uses TRBV7-3 and TRBJ2-7; maybe TRBD2 (6 bases). Trimming pared 5 bases from V and 0 bases from J, leaving 14 bases between. This CDR3 region has 15 residues. Germline CDR1 is SGHTA and CDR2 is FQGTGA. The CDR3 loop is CASSHGTLPSYEQYF. CDR3 nucleotide sequence: TGTGCCAGCAGCCACGGGACTCTCCCCTCCTACGAGCAGTACTTC.

The V call is TRBV6-1, the J call TRBJ2-7; TRBD1 is a possible D gene (5 bases). V was clipped by 6 bases and J by 2 bases, with 14 bases between them. Germline-derived CDR1 and CDR2 are MNHNS and SASEGT. The CDR3 contains 14 residues. CDR3 loop: CASRDPGLPYEQYF. CDR3 sequence (DNA): TGTGCCAGCAGAGACCCAGGGTTGCCCTACGAGCAGTACTTC.

V gene TRBV11-2 combines with J gene TRBJ1-5, with 8 positions matching TRBD1. V shed 3 bases and J 7 bases; nucleotides not matched to a gene: 8. This CDR3 is 15 amino acids long. Germline loops: CDR1 SGHAT, CDR2 FQNNGV. This CDR3 reads CASSFGTGSKQPQHF. CDR3 DNA sequence: TGTGCCAGCAGCTTCGGGACAGGTTCTAAACAGCCCCAGCATTTT.

This clonotype was recorded many times. The rearrangement joins TRBV27 to TRBJ2-7; TRBD2 is a possible D gene (6 bases). The CDR3 loop spans 13 amino acids. The germline V and J ends were trimmed by 2 bases and 3 bases, with 8 bases remaining between them. In germline, CDR1 is MNHEY, CDR2 SMNVEV (reference sequence). The CDR3 region has the DNA TGTGCCAGCAGTTTAGGAGGGCACTACGAGCAGTACTTC. Translating gives CASSLGGHYEQYF.